This TCR beta chain was captured in a study of CD8+CD57+ T cells in acquired aplastic anemia. Turning to the study itself: Sorted CD4+ plus CD8+ cells gave DNA averaging around 3.2 ug. Study-wide results and caveats: No significant difference in CD8+ Simpson's diversity was found between patients and controls. Patients and controls shared under 30 CD8+ CDR3 sequences, highly expressed in patients.

Sequencing involved patients with CD8+CD57+ cell expansion previously shown by flow cytometry. Germline CDR1 MNHEY, CDR2 SVGEGT. This CDR3 spans 11 amino acids. V was clipped by 2 bases and J by 12 bases, with 10 bases between them. With respect to this clonotype: Antigen: not known.

CDR3 and TCR beta VDJ profiling relied on genomic DNA as the template. TCRdb redid the calling of the reads with MiXCR, one entry per CDR3 protein. The profile shows 450,000 to 600,000 distinct CDR3 sequences, around 30% of them singletons. The V gene is TRBV6-2 or TRBV6-3, the J gene TRBJ1-1, with D uncertain. Sequencing input: sorted CD4+, CD8+, or CD8+CD57+ T cells (not recorded which) from PBMCs. The source of this sequence is a human donor with aplastic anemia. The CDR3 protein is CASSYPPRTFF. Written as DNA, the CDR3 is TGTGCCAGCAGTTACCCTCCTAGGACTTTCTTT.